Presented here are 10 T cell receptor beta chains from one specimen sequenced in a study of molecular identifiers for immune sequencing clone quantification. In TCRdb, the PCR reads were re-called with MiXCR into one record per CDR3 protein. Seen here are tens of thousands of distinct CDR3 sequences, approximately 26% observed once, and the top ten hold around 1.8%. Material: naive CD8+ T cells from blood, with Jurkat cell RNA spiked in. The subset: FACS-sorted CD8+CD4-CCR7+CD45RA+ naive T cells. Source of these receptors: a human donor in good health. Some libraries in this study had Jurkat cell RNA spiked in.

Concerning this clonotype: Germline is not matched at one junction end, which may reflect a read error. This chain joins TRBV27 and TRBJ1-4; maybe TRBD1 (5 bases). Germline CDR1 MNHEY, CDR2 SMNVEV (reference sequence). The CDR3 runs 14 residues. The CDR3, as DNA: TGTGCCAGCAGTTTAGGAGGGGCTAATGGAAAACTGTTTTTT. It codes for CASSLGGANGKLFF.

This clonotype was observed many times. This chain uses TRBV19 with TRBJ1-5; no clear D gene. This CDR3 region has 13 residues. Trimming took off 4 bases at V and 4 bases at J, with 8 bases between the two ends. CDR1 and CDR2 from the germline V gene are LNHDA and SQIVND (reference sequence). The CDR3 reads CASSTGGNQPQHF. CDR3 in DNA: TGTGCCAGTAGTACTGGAGGAAATCAGCCCCAGCATTTT.

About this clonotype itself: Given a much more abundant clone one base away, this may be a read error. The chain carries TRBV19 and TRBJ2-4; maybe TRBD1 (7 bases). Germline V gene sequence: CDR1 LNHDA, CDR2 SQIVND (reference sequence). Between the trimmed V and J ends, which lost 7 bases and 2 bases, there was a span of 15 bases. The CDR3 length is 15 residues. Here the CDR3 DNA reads TGTGCCAGTACCCCTCAGGGGGGACCCAAAAACATTCAGTACTTC. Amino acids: CASTPQGGPKNIQYF.

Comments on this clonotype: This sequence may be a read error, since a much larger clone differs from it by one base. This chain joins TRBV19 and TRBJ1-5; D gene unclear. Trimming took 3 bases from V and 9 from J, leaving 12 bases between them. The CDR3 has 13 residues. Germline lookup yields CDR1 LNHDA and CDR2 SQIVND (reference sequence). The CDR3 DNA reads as TGTGCCAGTAGTATTCCCGGGCTAGGGCCCCAGCATTTT. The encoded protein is CASSIPGLGPQHF.

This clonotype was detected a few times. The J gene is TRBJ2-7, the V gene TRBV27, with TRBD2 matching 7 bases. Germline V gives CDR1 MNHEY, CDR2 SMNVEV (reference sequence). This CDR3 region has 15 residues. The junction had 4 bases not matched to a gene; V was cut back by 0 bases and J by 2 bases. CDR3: CASSLSGGETYEQYF. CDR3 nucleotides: TGTGCCAGCAGTTTATCTGGGGGGGAAACCTACGAGCAGTACTTC.

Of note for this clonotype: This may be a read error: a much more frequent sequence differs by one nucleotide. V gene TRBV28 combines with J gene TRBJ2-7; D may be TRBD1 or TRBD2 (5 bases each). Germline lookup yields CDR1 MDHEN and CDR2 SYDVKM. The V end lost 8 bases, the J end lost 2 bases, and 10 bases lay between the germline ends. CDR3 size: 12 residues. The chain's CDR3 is CASVGAAYEQYF. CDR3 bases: TGTGCCAGCGTCGGGGCCGCCTACGAGCAGTACTTC.

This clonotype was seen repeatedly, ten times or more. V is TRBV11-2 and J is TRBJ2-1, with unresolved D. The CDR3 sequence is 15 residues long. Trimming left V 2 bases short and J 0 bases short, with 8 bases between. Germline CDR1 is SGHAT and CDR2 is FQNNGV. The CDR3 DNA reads TGTGCCAGCAGCTTACGTAAGAGCTCCTACAATGAGCAGTTCTTC. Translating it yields CASSLRKSSYNEQFF.

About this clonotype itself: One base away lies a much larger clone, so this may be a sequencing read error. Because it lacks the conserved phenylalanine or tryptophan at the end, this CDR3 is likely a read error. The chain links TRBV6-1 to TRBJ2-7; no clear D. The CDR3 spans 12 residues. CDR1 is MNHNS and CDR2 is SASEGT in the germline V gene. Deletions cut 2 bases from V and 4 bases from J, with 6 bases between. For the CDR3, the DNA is TGTGCCAGCAGTGAACCTCTTTACGAGCAGTACTCC. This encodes CASSEPLYEQYS.

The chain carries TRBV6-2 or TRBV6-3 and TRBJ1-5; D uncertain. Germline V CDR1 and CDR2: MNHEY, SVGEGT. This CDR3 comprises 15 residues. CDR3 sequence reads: CTRSSGRYSNQPQHF. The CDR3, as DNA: TGTACCCGCAGTTCCGGACGGTATAGCAATCAGCCCCAGCATTTT.

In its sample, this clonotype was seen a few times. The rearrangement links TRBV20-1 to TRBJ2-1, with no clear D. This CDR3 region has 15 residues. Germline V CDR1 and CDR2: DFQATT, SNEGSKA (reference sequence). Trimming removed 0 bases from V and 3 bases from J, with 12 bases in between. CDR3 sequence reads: CSARDLLTLYNEQFF. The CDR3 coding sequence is TGCAGTGCTAGAGATTTACTCACCCTCTACAATGAGCAGTTCTTC.